A single sample is the source of the 16 T cell receptor beta chains below, sequenced in a study of T cell responses to AZD1222 COVID-19 vaccine. Repertoires were generated with immunoSEQ multiplex PCR, while TCRdb's copy carries only in-frame clones and drops some. The data hold some 58,000 clones, with 88% observed a single time. Sequenced here: peripheral blood, sampled on day 0 of AZD1222 vaccination. These receptors were taken from an adult in good health.

This clone was counted a single time. J is TRBJ1-4 and V is TRBV11-2; TRBD1 is a possible D gene (5 bases). CDR3 size: 14 residues. V lost 5 bases to trimming and J lost 7 bases, with 14 bases between them. Germline assignment: CDR1 SGHAT and CDR2 FQNNGV. The CDR3 protein is CASSPGRLGEKLFF. In nucleotides, the CDR3 is TGTGCCAGCAGCCCGGGACGGCTAGGTGAAAAACTGTTTTTT.

On this clone itself: Additional DNA sequences in this sample encode the identical CDR3. V usage is TRBV11-3 and J usage is TRBJ2-7, with unresolved D. Germline V lookup: CDR1 SGHNT, CDR2 YENEEA. Trimming shortened V by 1 base and J by 2 bases, and 9 bases separated the two germline ends. CDR3 length equals 14 residues. The CDR3 DNA sequence: TGTGCCAGCAGCTTAGCGGGCGGCACCTACGAGCAGTACTTC. Translated, it gives CASSLAGGTYEQYF.

The CDR3 DNA sequence: TGTGCCGGACGACAGCCTAACTATGGCTACACCTTC. As protein: CAGRQPNYGYTF. The V gene is TRBV5-4, the J gene TRBJ1-2; D is perhaps TRBD1 (5 bases). CDR1 and CDR2 (germline): SGHNT, YYREEE (reference sequence). V was clipped by 10 bases and J by 0 bases, with 10 bases between them. This CDR3 has 12 residues.

The gene calls are TRBV5-5 and TRBJ2-1, with 7 bases lining up with TRBD2. This CDR3 has 15 residues. V trimming: 0 bases; J trimming: 1 base; junction bases outside the gene matches: 1. Germline CDR1 reads SGHKS; CDR2 reads YYEKEE (reference sequence). This CDR3 is CASSLGGSSYNEQFF. The CDR3 DNA is TGTGCCAGCAGCTTGGGCGGGAGTTCCTACAATGAGCAGTTCTTC.

The V and J genes are TRBV9 and TRBJ2-1; 7 nucleotides line up with TRBD1. Germline V gives CDR1 SGDLS, CDR2 YYNGEE. This CDR3 region has 14 residues. The trim removed 4 bases at V and 7 bases at J, leaving 8 bases unmatched. In nucleotides, the CDR3 is TGTGCCAGCAGCCCCAAAACACAGGGGAATGAGCAGTTCTTC. It yields the protein CASSPKTQGNEQFF. Filled out from reference TRBV9 and TRBJ2-1, the complete variable domain reads DSGVTQTPKHLITATGQRVTLRCSPRSGDLSVYWYQQSLDQGLQFLIQYYNGEERAKGNILERFSAQQFPDLHSELNLSSLELGDSALYFCASSPKTQGNEQFFGPGTRLTVL.

The chain is built from TRBV19 and TRBJ1-2, with D possibly TRBD1 on 6 matching bases. The V gene lost 4 bases and the J gene lost 6 bases, with 15 bases spanning the gap. The CDR3 covers 14 residues. Germline CDR1 reads LNHDA; CDR2 reads SQIVND (reference sequence). The CDR3 DNA reads as TGTGCCAGTAGTAGCGGATACAGGGTTCATGGCTACACCTTC. This encodes CASSSGYRVHGYTF.

The J gene is TRBJ1-6, the V gene TRBV2; 7 positions match TRBD1. V shed 2 bases and J 9 bases; nucleotides not matched to a gene: 7. The germline CDR1 and CDR2 sequences are SNHLY and FYNNEI. CDR3 length: 15 residues. CDR3 DNA: TGTGCCAGCAGTGAAAGGGCAGGGGGAGTTTCACCCCTCCACTTT. Residues: CASSERAGGVSPLHF.

CDR3 loop: CASSLGGYGYTF. The CDR3 DNA reads TGTGCCAGCAGCTTAGGGGGCTATGGCTACACCTTC. The chain is built from TRBV11-2 and TRBJ1-2, with unresolved D. There are 12 residues in the CDR3. Germline V gene sequence: CDR1 SGHAT, CDR2 FQNNGV. The V end lost 1 base, the J end lost 4 bases, and 4 bases lay between the germline ends.

The rearrangement links TRBV7-8 to TRBJ1-5; D possibly corresponds to TRBD1 (6 bases). The CDR3 is made up of 16 amino acids. V shed 4 bases and J shed 11 bases, with 24 bases lying between them. CDR1 is SGHVS and CDR2 is FQNEAQ in the germline V gene. CDR3 bases: TGTGCCAGCAGCTCGGGGGGGGGCTCCGGTTTGAGGACCCAGCATTTT. This translates into CASSSGGGSGLRTQHF.

This rearrangement joins TRBV30 to TRBJ1-2; 7 bases align to TRBD1. Germline lookup yields CDR1 GTSNPN and CDR2 SVGIG (reference sequence). V lost 2 bases to trimming and J lost 4 bases; unmatched junction nucleotides: 10. CDR3 length equals 15 residues. The CDR3 is CAWSNTGVGAYGYTF. CDR3 DNA: TGTGCCTGGAGTAACACAGGGGTGGGGGCCTATGGCTACACCTTC.

V gene TRBV19 combines with J gene TRBJ2-1; tentative D call: TRBD2 (6 bases). This CDR3 comprises 16 residues. V was trimmed by 4 bases and J by 2 bases, leaving 15 bases between them. Germline CDR1 LNHDA, CDR2 SQIVND (reference sequence). For the CDR3, the DNA is TGTGCCAGTAGTACGGCTAGCGCTCTAACCTACAATGAGCAGTTCTTC. This gives the protein CASSTASALTYNEQFF.

V usage is TRBV30 and J usage is TRBJ1-6; D gene uncertain. CDR1 is GTSNPN and CDR2 is SVGIG in the germline V gene (reference sequence). V lost 0 bases, J lost 8 bases, and 8 bases lay in between. This CDR3 spans 13 amino acids. The CDR3 reads CAWSVTRDSPLHF. DNA for the CDR3: TGTGCCTGGAGTGTCACGAGGGATTCACCCCTCCACTTT.

V usage is TRBV13 and J usage is TRBJ1-5, with 9 bases identical to TRBD1. V gave up 4 bases and J gave up 6 bases; unmatched junction bases: 4. This CDR3 is built from 14 residues. Germline lookup yields CDR1 PRHDT and CDR2 FYEKMQ (reference sequence). The CDR3 protein is CASSSGQGSQPQHF. For the CDR3, the DNA is TGTGCCAGCAGCTCCGGACAGGGGTCTCAGCCCCAGCATTTT.

This clone was detected only a few times. The CDR3 here is CSVEEGVGNEQFF. The CDR3 bases are TGCAGCGTTGAAGAAGGGGTGGGAAATGAGCAGTTCTTC. V and J are TRBV29-1 and TRBJ2-1; D perhaps matches TRBD1 (5 bases). From germline, CDR1 is SQVTM and CDR2 ANQGSEA. V was cut by 0 bases and J by 7 bases, with 10 bases left in between. CDR3 length equals 13 residues.

The J gene is TRBJ1-4, the V gene TRBV7-2, with D maybe TRBD1 (6 bases). There are 16 residues in the CDR3. Trimming removed 1 base from V and 2 bases from J, with 11 bases in between. The germline CDR1 and CDR2 sequences are SGHTA and FQGNSA. The CDR3 DNA reads as TGTGCCAGCAGCTTAGGTCCGGGGGCGACTAATGAAAAACTGTTTTTT. Its protein product is CASSLGPGATNEKLFF.

There are a few counts of this clone. The rearrangement uses TRBV4-1 and TRBJ1-3; a weak D match, TRBD1 (6 bases). Trimming cost V 3 bases and J 0 bases, with 12 bases left between them. CDR1 and CDR2 (germline): MGHRA, YSYEKL. This CDR3 has 16 amino acids. This CDR3 reads CASSQPGTTSGNTIYF. The CDR3 nucleotides read TGCGCCAGCAGCCAGCCCGGGACAACCTCTGGAAACACCATATATTTT.